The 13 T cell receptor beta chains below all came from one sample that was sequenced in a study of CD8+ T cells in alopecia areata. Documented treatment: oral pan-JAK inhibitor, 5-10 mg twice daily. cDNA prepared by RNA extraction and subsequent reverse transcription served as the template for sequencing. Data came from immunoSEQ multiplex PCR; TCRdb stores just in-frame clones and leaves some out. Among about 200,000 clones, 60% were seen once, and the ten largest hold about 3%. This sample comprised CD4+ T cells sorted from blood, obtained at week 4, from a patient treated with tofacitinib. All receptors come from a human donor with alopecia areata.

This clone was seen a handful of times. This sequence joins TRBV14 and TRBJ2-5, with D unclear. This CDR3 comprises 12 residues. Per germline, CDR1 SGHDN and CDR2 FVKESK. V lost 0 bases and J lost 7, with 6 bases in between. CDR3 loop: CASSQEGVTQYF. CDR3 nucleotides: TGTGCCAGCAGCCAAGAAGGCGTGACCCAGTACTTC.

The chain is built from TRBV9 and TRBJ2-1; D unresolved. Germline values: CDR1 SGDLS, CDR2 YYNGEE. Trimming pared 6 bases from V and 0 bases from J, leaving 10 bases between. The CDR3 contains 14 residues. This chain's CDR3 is CASNPVSSYNEQFF. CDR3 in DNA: TGTGCCAGCAACCCGGTTTCCTCCTACAATGAGCAGTTCTTC.

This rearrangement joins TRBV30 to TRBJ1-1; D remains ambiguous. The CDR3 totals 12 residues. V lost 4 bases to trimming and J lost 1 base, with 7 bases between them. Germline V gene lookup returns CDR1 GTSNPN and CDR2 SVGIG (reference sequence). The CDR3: CAWIRWNTEAFF. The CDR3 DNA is TGTGCCTGGATACGGTGGAACACTGAAGCTTTCTTT.

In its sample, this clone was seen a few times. The CDR3 spells CASSYLGGNYGYTF. CDR3 coding DNA: TGTGCCAGCAGTTACCTTGGGGGGAACTATGGCTACACCTTC. V is TRBV6-6 and J is TRBJ1-2; a weak D match, TRBD1 (5 bases). The CDR3 is 14 residues long. Per the germline V gene, CDR1 is MNHNY and CDR2 is SVGAGI (reference sequence). Trimming cost V 2 bases and J 2 bases, with 9 bases left between them.

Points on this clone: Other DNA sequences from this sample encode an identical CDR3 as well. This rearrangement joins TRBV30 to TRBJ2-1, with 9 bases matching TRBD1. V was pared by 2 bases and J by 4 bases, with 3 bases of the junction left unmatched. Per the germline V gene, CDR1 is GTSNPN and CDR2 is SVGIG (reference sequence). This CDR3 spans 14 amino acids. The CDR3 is CAWSRDRVYNEQFF. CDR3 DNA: TGTGCCTGGAGTCGGGACAGGGTTTACAATGAGCAGTTCTTC.

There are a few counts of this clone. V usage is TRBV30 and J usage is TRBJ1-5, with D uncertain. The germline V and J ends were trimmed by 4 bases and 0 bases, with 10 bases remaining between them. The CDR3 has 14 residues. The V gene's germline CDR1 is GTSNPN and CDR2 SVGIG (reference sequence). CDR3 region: CAWTAMDSNQPQHF. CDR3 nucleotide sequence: TGTGCCTGGACCGCTATGGATAGCAATCAGCCCCAGCATTTT.

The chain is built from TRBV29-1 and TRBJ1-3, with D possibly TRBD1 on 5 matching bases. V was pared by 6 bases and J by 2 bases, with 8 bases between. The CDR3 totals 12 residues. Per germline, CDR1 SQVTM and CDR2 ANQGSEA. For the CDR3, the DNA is TGCAGCGTGAGGGGAGCTGGAAACACCATATATTTT. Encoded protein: CSVRGAGNTIYF.

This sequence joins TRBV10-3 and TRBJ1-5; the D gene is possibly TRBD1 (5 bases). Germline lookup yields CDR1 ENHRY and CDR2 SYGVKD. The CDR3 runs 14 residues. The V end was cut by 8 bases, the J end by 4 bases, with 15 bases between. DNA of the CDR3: TGTGCCATCGGGACGGGAGTGGGAAATCAGCCCCAGCATTTT. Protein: CAIGTGVGNQPQHF.

CDR3 sequence reads: CASSLGDRVRPSYEQYF. The DNA of the CDR3 is TGTGCCAGCAGCTTAGGGGACAGGGTCAGACCCTCCTACGAGCAGTACTTC. The J gene is TRBJ2-7, the V gene TRBV13, with 8 bases aligning to TRBD1. Germline loops: CDR1 PRHDT, CDR2 FYEKMQ (reference sequence). The V and J ends lost 0 bases and 0 bases, in that order; junction bases with no gene match: 7. This CDR3 is 17 amino acids long.

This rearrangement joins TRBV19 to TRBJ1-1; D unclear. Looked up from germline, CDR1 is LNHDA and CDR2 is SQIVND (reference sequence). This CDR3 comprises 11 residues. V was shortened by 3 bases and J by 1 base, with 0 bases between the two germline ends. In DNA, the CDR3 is TGTGCCAGTAGTATGAACACTGAAGCTTTCTTT. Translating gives CASSMNTEAFF. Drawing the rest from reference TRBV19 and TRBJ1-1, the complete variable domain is DGGITQSPKYLFRKEGQNVTLSCEQNLNHDAMYWYRQDPGQGLRLIYYSQIVNDFQKGDIAEGYSVSREKKESFPLTVTSAQKNPTAFYLCASSMNTEAFFGQGTRLTVV.

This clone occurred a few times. The CDR3 spells CASSLVGGQGAYEQYF. DNA of the CDR3: TGTGCCAGCAGCTTAGTAGGGGGACAGGGGGCCTACGAGCAGTACTTC. This sequence joins TRBV7-2 and TRBJ2-7, with 11 bases fitting TRBD1. The germline CDR1 and CDR2 sequences are SGHTA and FQGNSA. J lost 2 bases, V lost 1 base, and 4 bases had no gene match. CDR3 length equals 16 residues.

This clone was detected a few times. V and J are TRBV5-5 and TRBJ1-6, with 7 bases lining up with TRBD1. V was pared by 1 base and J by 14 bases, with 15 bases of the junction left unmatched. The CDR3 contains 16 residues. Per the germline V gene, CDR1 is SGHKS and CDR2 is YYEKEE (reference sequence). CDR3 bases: TGTGCCAGCAGCTTGTCACCCGGGACAGCCCTTGGTGCCCTCCACTTT. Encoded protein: CASSLSPGTALGALHF.

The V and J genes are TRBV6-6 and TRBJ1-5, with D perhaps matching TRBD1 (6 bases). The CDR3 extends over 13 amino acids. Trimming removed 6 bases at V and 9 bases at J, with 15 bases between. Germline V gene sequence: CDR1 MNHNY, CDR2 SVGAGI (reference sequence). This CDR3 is CASRTGTGRPQHF. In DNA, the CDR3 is TGTGCCAGCAGAACAGGGACCGGCAGGCCCCAGCATTTT.